The next 23 T cell receptor beta chains were all read from a single sample in a study of T cell changes during pregnancy in multiple sclerosis. Profiled with immunoSEQ multiplex PCR; TCRdb holds only in-frame clones, not every one. This table has tens of thousands of clones, 80% to 95% appearing once. The sample here was peripheral blood, taken in the first trimester of pregnancy. These receptors came from a female donor in good health, enrolled as a control in a pregnancy study.

The chain links TRBV28 to TRBJ1-2, with 10 bases that match TRBD1. Germline trimming cut 6 bases from V and 11 bases from J; bases unmatched to any gene: 9. Germline V gene sequence: CDR1 MDHEN, CDR2 SYDVKM. The CDR3 has 13 residues. CDR3 protein: CASSGQGGNLYTF. The DNA for the CDR3 is TGTGCCAGCAGCGGACAGGGGGGGAACCTTTACACCTTC.

The CDR3 DNA is TGTGCCAGCAGCTTGAATTTAGACTCCTACAATGAGCAGTTCTTC. Translation: CASSLNLDSYNEQFF. The chain couples TRBV7-2 to TRBJ2-1, with unresolved D. This CDR3 region has 15 residues. CDR1 and CDR2 from the germline V gene are SGHTA and FQGNSA. The V end lost 3 bases, the J end lost 0 bases, and 9 bases lay between the germline ends.

J is TRBJ1-2 and V is TRBV19, with a tentative D call TRBD1 (5 bases). The germline V gene encodes CDR1 LNHDA and CDR2 SQIVND (reference sequence). The CDR3 covers 13 residues. V gave up 5 bases and J gave up 6 bases, with 13 bases separating them. The DNA of the CDR3 is TGTGCCAGTAGTGTACAGGTGCGAGATGGCTACACCTTC. Its translation is CASSVQVRDGYTF. The whole variable domain, filled in from reference TRBV19 and TRBJ1-2, reads DGGITQSPKYLFRKEGQNVTLSCEQNLNHDAMYWYRQDPGQGLRLIYYSQIVNDFQKGDIAEGYSVSREKKESFPLTVTSAQKNPTAFYLCASSVQVRDGYTFGSGTRLTVV.

This chain's CDR3 is CASSLGGRGVAYNEQFF. The CDR3 nucleotides read TGTGCCAGCAGCTTAGGGGGCAGGGGGGTGGCCTACAATGAGCAGTTCTTC. This chain connects TRBV7-8 to TRBJ2-1, with TRBD1 as a possible D gene (7 bases). CDR1 is SGHVS and CDR2 is FQNEAQ in the germline V gene. The germline V and J ends were trimmed by 1 base and 2 bases, with 15 bases remaining between them. The CDR3 spans 17 residues.

The gene calls are TRBV6-5 and TRBJ2-3, with TRBD2 identical over 11 bases. The germline CDR1 and CDR2 sequences are MNHEY and SVGAGI. With 5 bases clipped from V and 2 bases from J, the junction kept 3 bases outside the gene matches. The CDR3 has 15 amino acids. CDR3 DNA sequence: TGTGCCAGCAGTAGACTAGCGGGGCCCACAGATACGCAGTATTTT. It encodes CASSRLAGPTDTQYF.

The chain has TRBV4-1 and TRBJ2-5; D may be TRBD2 (6 bases). V lost 1 base to trimming and J lost 11 bases, with 23 bases between them. Germline V lookup: CDR1 MGHRA, CDR2 YSYEKL. The CDR3 loop spans 16 amino acids. The CDR3: CASSQGISGFFWEQYF. CDR3 DNA sequence: TGCGCCAGCAGCCAAGGAATTAGCGGCTTCTTCTGGGAGCAGTACTTC.

This clone has only a few counts. This rearrangement joins TRBV28 to TRBJ1-3, with 7 positions matching TRBD1. With 6 bases clipped from V and 4 bases from J, the junction kept 12 bases outside the gene matches. Germline V gene lookup returns CDR1 MDHEN and CDR2 SYDVKM. This CDR3 has 16 amino acids. The CDR3 loop reads CASSPTRGGSGNTIYF. In DNA, the CDR3 is TGTGCCAGCAGCCCTACGAGAGGGGGCTCAGGAAACACCATATATTTT.

The chain combines TRBV11-2 with TRBJ2-7; D possibly corresponds to TRBD1 (6 bases). Germline CDR1 SGHAT, CDR2 FQNNGV. V lost 1 base, J lost 4 bases, and 11 bases lay in between. The CDR3 extends over 14 amino acids. In DNA form, the CDR3 reads TGTGCCAGCAGCTTAGGGCAGGGGATATACGAGCAGTACTTC. Translating gives CASSLGQGIYEQYF.

This clone has just one count. This sequence joins TRBV5-1 and TRBJ1-2, with 7 nucleotides matching TRBD1. Germline V lookup: CDR1 SGHRS, CDR2 YFSETQ. The CDR3 consists of 14 residues. V lost 4 bases to trimming and J lost 2 bases; unmatched junction nucleotides: 5. The CDR3 spells CASSPQGQNYGYTF. In DNA form, the CDR3 reads TGCGCCAGCAGCCCTCAGGGACAGAACTATGGCTACACCTTC.

V is TRBV27 and J is TRBJ1-5; the match to TRBD1 covers 10 bases. This CDR3 contains 15 residues. Germline CDR1 and CDR2: MNHEY and SMNVEV (reference sequence). J gave up 7 bases and V 5 bases, and 8 bases lay outside the gene matches. CDR3 coding DNA: TGTGCCAGCAGTCCAGACAGGGGGCCGGGGCAGCCCCAGCATTTT. Translating it yields CASSPDRGPGQPQHF.

In DNA form, the CDR3 reads TGCAGCGTTGAAGATTGGAGTAGCGGGAGATTTTTGTGGAATGAGCAGTTCTTC. Protein sequence: CSVEDWSSGRFLWNEQFF. This chain joins TRBV29-1 and TRBJ2-1, with 9 nucleotides matching TRBD2. CDR3 length: 18 amino acids. Unmatched junction bases numbered 16, after V lost 0 bases and J lost 7 bases. CDR1 and CDR2 from the germline V gene are SQVTM and ANQGSEA.

This rearrangement joins TRBV5-1 to TRBJ1-4; D possibly corresponds to TRBD1 (5 bases). Deletions cut 0 bases from V and 8 bases from J, with 14 bases between. The CDR3 runs 15 residues. CDR1 is SGHRS and CDR2 is YFSETQ in the germline V gene. CDR3 loop: CASSLGAGESEKLFF. The CDR3 DNA is TGCGCCAGCAGCTTGGGGGCGGGGGAGTCCGAAAAACTGTTTTTT.

The V call is TRBV28, the J call TRBJ2-7; 9 nucleotides line up with TRBD1. Germline values: CDR1 MDHEN, CDR2 SYDVKM. The V and J ends lost 4 bases and 2 bases, in that order; junction bases with no gene match: 6. The CDR3 totals 15 residues. The CDR3 sequence: CASSSGQGRTYEQYF. The CDR3 DNA follows: TGTGCCAGCAGTTCTGGACAGGGGAGGACCTACGAGCAGTACTTC. Combining the CDR3 with reference TRBV28 and TRBJ2-7 gives the whole variable domain DVKVTQSSRYLVKRTGEKVFLECVQDMDHENMFWYRQDPGLGLRLIYFSYDVKMKEKGDIPEGYSVSREKKERFSLILESASTNQTSMYLCASSSGQGRTYEQYFGPGTRLTVT.

This clone was picked up one time. The chain carries TRBV28 and TRBJ2-3; no definite D call. In germline, CDR1 is MDHEN, CDR2 SYDVKM. The CDR3 runs 14 residues. V dropped 2 bases and J dropped 3 bases, with 9 bases sitting between them. The CDR3 bases are TGTGCCAGCAGTTTACTTCCGGGTACAGATACGCAGTATTTT. This translates into CASSLLPGTDTQYF. Combining the CDR3 with reference TRBV28 and TRBJ2-3 gives the whole variable domain DVKVTQSSRYLVKRTGEKVFLECVQDMDHENMFWYRQDPGLGLRLIYFSYDVKMKEKGDIPEGYSVSREKKERFSLILESASTNQTSMYLCASSLLPGTDTQYFGPGTRLTVL.

This chain connects TRBV6-1 to TRBJ2-3; 7 bases are a match to TRBD2. Losses at the gene ends were 4 bases for V and 1 base for J; bases not matched to a gene: 5. The CDR3 sequence is 15 residues long. CDR1 and CDR2 from the germline V gene are MNHNS and SASEGT. CDR3 in amino acids: CASSGGRAGTDTQYF. CDR3 coding DNA: TGTGCCAGCAGTGGAGGGAGGGCCGGCACAGATACGCAGTATTTT.

The chain has TRBV10-3 and TRBJ2-7; the D gene is possibly TRBD2 (5 bases). The CDR3 contains 13 residues. The ends were cut back, 2 bases at V and 0 bases at J, with 5 bases in the middle. The germline CDR1 and CDR2 sequences are ENHRY and SYGVKD. DNA of the CDR3: TGTGCCATCAGTGAGGGGAGCTCCTACGAGCAGTACTTC. Its protein product is CAISEGSSYEQYF.

V and J are TRBV9 and TRBJ2-6, with 10 nucleotides matching TRBD2. V was pared by 0 bases and J by 2 bases, with 8 bases of the junction left unmatched. CDR3 length equals 19 residues. The germline CDR1 and CDR2 sequences are SGDLS and YYNGEE. The CDR3 reads CASSVGLASGSPGANVLTF. CDR3 nucleotides: TGTGCCAGCAGCGTAGGGCTTGCTAGCGGGAGCCCTGGGGCCAACGTCCTGACTTTC. The full variable domain, rest sourced from reference TRBV9 and TRBJ2-6, is DSGVTQTPKHLITATGQRVTLRCSPRSGDLSVYWYQQSLDQGLQFLIQYYNGEERAKGNILERFSAQQFPDLHSELNLSSLELGDSALYFCASSVGLASGSPGANVLTFGAGSRLTVL.

The chain has TRBV15 and TRBJ2-2, with 8 bases identical to TRBD1. Germline V gene sequence: CDR1 LNHNV, CDR2 YYDKDF (reference sequence). V was pared by 4 bases and J by 1 base, with 8 bases of the junction left unmatched. The CDR3 runs 17 residues. The CDR3 is CATSKARTGRNTGELFF. CDR3 sequence (DNA): TGTGCCACCAGCAAGGCCCGGACAGGGCGGAACACCGGGGAGCTGTTTTTT.

The chain combines TRBV5-1 with TRBJ2-3; TRBD1 agrees at 7 bases. The CDR3 totals 13 residues. V dropped 3 bases and J dropped 8; count of bases not matched to a gene: 6. Germline V gene lookup returns CDR1 SGHRS and CDR2 YFSETQ. CDR3 sequence (DNA): TGCGCCAGCAGCTCGACAGGGTCTGGTACGCAGTATTTT. This encodes CASSSTGSGTQYF.

The rearrangement links TRBV19 to TRBJ2-2; 8 bases align to TRBD1. Germline V gene data show CDR1 as LNHDA and CDR2 as SQIVND (reference sequence). This CDR3 comprises 15 residues. Trimming took 2 bases from V and 6 from J; bases not matched to a gene: 5. In DNA, the CDR3 is TGTGCCAGTAGTATATCGGACAGGGTCCCCGGGGAGCTGTTTTTT. Amino acids: CASSISDRVPGELFF.

This chain joins TRBV29-1 and TRBJ2-7; D possibly corresponds to TRBD2 (7 bases). Germline CDR1 reads SQVTM; CDR2 reads ANQGSEA. The CDR3 totals 14 residues. Trimming stripped 7 bases from V and 2 bases from J, with 18 bases between. DNA for the CDR3: TGCAGCGCAGGAGGGGGGGCGGGACCCTACGAGCAGTACTTC. It yields the protein CSAGGGAGPYEQYF.

The rearrangement joins TRBV7-2 to TRBJ2-7, with 9 bases identical to TRBD1. Looked up from germline, CDR1 is SGHTA and CDR2 is FQGNSA. This CDR3 is 14 amino acids long. With V trimmed by 5 bases and J by 3 bases, 5 bases remained unmatched. The DNA of the CDR3 is TGTGCCAGCAGCGCGCGGGACAGGGACTACGAGCAGTACTTC. This gives the protein CASSARDRDYEQYF.

This clone was observed a handful of times. Written as DNA, the CDR3 is TGCGCCAGCAGCTTGGAGGGGACAGTCTTCGATGAGCAGTTCTTC. Protein product: CASSLEGTVFDEQFF. The chain is built from TRBV5-1 and TRBJ2-1, with 7 bases identical to TRBD1. CDR1 is SGHRS, CDR2 YFSETQ, per germline. Germline trimming cut 0 bases from V and 8 bases from J; bases unmatched to any gene: 8. The CDR3 length is 15 residues.